The clone carrying this TCR beta chain was detected only once. The sample originates from a study of T cell responses to AZD1222 COVID-19 vaccine. V lost 2 bases and J lost 5, with 9 bases in between. CDR1 and CDR2 from the germline V gene are MNHEY and SMNVEV (reference sequence). The CDR3 is made up of 13 amino acids. The assay was immunoSEQ multiplex PCR, and TCRdb's table has in-frame clones only and misses some. The profile shows approximately 190,000 clones, almost 95% of them singletons. Source: peripheral blood, taken on day 0 of AZD1222 vaccination. The V call is TRBV27, the J call TRBJ1-2, with TRBD1 as a possible D gene (5 bases). This receptor was identified in an adult in good health. The CDR3 region has the DNA TGTGCCAGCAGTTTAGAAGGGGATTATGGCTACACCTTC. It yields the protein CASSLEGDYGYTF.